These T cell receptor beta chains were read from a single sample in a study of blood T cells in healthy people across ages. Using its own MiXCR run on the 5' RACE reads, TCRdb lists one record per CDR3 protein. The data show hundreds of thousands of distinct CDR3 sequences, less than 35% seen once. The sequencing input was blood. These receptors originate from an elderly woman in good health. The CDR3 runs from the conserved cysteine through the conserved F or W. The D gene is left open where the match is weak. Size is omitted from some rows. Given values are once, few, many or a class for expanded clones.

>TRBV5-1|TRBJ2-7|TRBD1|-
TGCGCCAGCGGCATAGGGACAGGACAGTTCTACAATGAGCAGTACTTC
CASGIGTGQFYNEQYF
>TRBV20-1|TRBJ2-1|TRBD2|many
TGCAGTGCTAGAGATGGGACTAGCGGGGAGGGAAAGCAGTTCTTC
CSARDGTSGEGKQFF
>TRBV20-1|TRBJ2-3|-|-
TGCAGTGCTAGAGATTCGCGGCCCACAGATACGCAGTATTTT
CSARDSRPTDTQYF
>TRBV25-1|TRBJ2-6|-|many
TGTGCCAGCAGTGAATCCTGGACGGCGGGGGCCAACGTCCTGACTTTC
CASSESWTAGANVLTF
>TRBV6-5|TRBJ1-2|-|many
TGTGCCAGCAGTTATTCGACAGGTTCTAACTATGGCTACACCTTC
CASSYSTGSNYGYTF
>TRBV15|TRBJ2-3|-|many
TGTGCCACAAGGCAGGGTACTGTGGATACGCAGTATTTT
CATRQGTVDTQYF
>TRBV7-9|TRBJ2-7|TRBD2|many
TGTGCCAGCAGCTTCGGGGGGGGATTCTACGAGCAGTACTTC
CASSFGGGFYEQYF
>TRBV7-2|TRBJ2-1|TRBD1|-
TGTGCCAGCAGCTTAGTAGTGGGGACAGTAAATGAGCAGTTCTTC
CASSLVVGTVNEQFF
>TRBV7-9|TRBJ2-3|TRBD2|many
TGTGCCAGCAGCCCCCTCTTTTCGACTAGCGGAACAGATACGCAGTATTTT
CASSPLFSTSGTDTQYF
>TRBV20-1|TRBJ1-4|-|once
TGCAGTGCTAGAGTTTGGGGGTTCGATGAAAAACTGTTTTTT
CSARVWGFDEKLFF
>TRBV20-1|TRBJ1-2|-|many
TGCAGTGCTCCCCAGGATATAGGCTATGGCTACACCTTC
CSAPQDIGYGYTF
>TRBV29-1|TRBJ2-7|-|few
TGCAGCGCAACGAAACCGGGAGCGTGGGTCTACGAGCAGTACTTC
CSATKPGAWVYEQYF
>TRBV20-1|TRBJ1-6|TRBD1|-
TGCAGTGCAGGGGACAGCAGTATTAATTCACCCCCCCACTTT
CSAGDSSINSPPHF
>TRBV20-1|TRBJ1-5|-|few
TGCAGTGCTCGACCCAGGGTTCCCAATCAGCCCCAGCATTTT
CSARPRVPNQPQHF
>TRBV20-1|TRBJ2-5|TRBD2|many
TGCAGCCCAACTAGCGGGGGTTCCCAAGAGACCCAGTACTTC
CSPTSGGSQETQYF
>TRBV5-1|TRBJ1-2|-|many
TGCGCCAGCGGTACCGGGGCGGGCTACACCTTC
CASGTGAGYTF
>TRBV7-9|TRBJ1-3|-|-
TGTGCCAGCAGCTTACAGGGGACGGGCGGAAACACCATATATTTT
CASSLQGTGGNTIYF
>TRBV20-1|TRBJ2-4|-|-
TGCAGTGCTAGAGATCGAAGGGTGGAAAGGGTGGGGGAGCAGTACTTC
CSARDRRVERVGEQYF
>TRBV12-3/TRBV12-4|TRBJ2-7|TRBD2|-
TGTGCCAGCAGTTTCGGGGAGCGGGAGGGCCGGGACCCTTACGAGCAGTACTTC
CASSFGEREGRDPYEQYF
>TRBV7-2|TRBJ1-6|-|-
TGTGCCAGCAGCTTAGTCGAGGGGAATTCACCCCTCCACTTT
CASSLVEGNSPLHF
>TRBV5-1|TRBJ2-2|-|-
TGCGCCAGCAGCTCCGTCGGCGGTAACACCGGGGAGCTGTTTTTT
CASSSVGGNTGELFF
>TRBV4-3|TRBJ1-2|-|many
TGCGCCAGCAGCCAGGCCGGGACACCGACCTATGGCTACACCTTC
CASSQAGTPTYGYTF
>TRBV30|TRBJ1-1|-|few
TGTGCCTGGACCTGGTCAGTGAACACTGAAGCTTTCTTT
CAWTWSVNTEAFF
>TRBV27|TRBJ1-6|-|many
TGTGCCAGCAGTGGCAGAGGAAATAATTCACCCCTCCACTTT
CASSGRGNNSPLHF
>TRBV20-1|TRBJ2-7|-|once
TGCAGTGCTAGAGATCTGCAGGAGAGCTCCTACGAGCAGTACTTC
CSARDLQESSYEQYF
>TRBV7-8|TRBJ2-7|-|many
TGTGCCAGCAGCTTAGATTCCGTCACAGAGCAGTACTTC
CASSLDSVTEQYF
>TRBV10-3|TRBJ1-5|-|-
TGTGCCATCAGTGTGGGGCAGGGCAACAATCAGCCCCAGCATTTT
CAISVGQGNNQPQHF
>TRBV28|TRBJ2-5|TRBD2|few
TGTGTCAGCAGTTCCTTAGCGGGGGGGTTCGTGCCGGAGACCCAGTACTTC
CVSSSLAGGFVPETQYF
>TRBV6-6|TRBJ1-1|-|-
TGTGTCAGCAGTAAAGGACAGTATGAGATCGCTGAAGCTTTCTTT
CVSSKGQYEIAEAFF
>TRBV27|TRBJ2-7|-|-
TGTGCCAGCAGCCAACGACGAGGGCCCTACGAGCAGTACTTC
CASSQRRGPYEQYF
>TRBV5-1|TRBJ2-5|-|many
TGCGCCAGCAGCCCCGTGTTGCAAGAGACCCAGTACTTC
CASSPVLQETQYF
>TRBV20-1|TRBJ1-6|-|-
TGCAGTGCTAGGGACAGCGCGCTAAGCTCCTATAATTCACCCCTCCACTTT
CSARDSALSSYNSPLHF
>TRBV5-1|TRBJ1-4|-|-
TGCGCCAGCAGCTACATAACTAATGAAAAACTGTTTTTT
CASSYITNEKLFF
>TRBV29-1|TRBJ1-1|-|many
TGCAGCGTTGATCCCCTAGACACTGAAGCTTTCTTT
CSVDPLDTEAFF
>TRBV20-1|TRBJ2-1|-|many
TGCAGTGCTAGAGATGGAGGGTCCTACAATGAGCAGTTCTTC
CSARDGGSYNEQFF
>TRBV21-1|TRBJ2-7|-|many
TGTGCCAGCAGCCACGAGGGACAGGGGGTCCACGAGCAGTACTTC
CASSHEGQGVHEQYF
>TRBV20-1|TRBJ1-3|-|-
TGCAGTGCTAGACAGTCGGCGGGAAACACCATATATTTT
CSARQSAGNTIYF
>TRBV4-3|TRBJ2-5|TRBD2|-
TGCGCCAGCAGCCAAGAGTGTTTCGCTAGCGGGGGAGAATACCAAGAGACCCAGTACTTC
CASSQECFASGGEYQETQYF
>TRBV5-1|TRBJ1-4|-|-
TGCGCCAGCAGCTTGGGGGGACGGAACGAAAAACGGTTTTTT
CASSLGGRNEKRFF
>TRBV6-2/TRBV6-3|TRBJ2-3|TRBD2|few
TGTGCCAGCAGTTACTTGGCGGGGGTCAGCACAGATACGCAGTATTTT
CASSYLAGVSTDTQYF
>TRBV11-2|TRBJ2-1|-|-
TGTGCCAGCAGCATCAGCGGACTTCCCTGGGAAGGCGAGCAGTTCTTC
CASSISGLPWEGEQFF
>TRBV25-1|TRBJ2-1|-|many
TGTGCCAGCAGTGAATCCTACAATGAGCAGTTCTTC
CASSESYNEQFF
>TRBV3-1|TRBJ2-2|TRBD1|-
TGTGCCAGCAGCCATACAGGGGGATTCACCGGGGAGCTGTTTTTT
CASSHTGGFTGELFF
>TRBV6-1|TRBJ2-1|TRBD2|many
TGTGCCAGCAGGGACAGCGGGGGGTCAAGCTCCTACAATGAGCAGTTCTTC
CASRDSGGSSSYNEQFF
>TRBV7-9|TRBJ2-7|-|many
TGTGCCAGCAGCTTAGGGGAGATTAGGAGCTCCTACGAGCAGTACTTC
CASSLGEIRSSYEQYF
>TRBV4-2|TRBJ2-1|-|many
TGTGCCAGCAGCCAAGATTTAGGGCGGGCGCTCAATGAGCAGTTCTTC
CASSQDLGRALNEQFF
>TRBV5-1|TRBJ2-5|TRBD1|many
TGCGCCAGCAGCCTTACAGGGGGCAATTCCCAAGAGACCCAGTACTTC
CASSLTGGNSQETQYF
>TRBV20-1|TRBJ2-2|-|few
TGCAGTGCTAGAGATGGAGCGAAAGGGGGAAACACCGGGGAGCTGTTTTTT
CSARDGAKGGNTGELFF
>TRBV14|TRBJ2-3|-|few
TGTGCCAGCAGCCACGTAGAACCTAGCGCAGATACGCAGTATTTT
CASSHVEPSADTQYF
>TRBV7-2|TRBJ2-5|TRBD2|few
TGTGCCAGCAGCTCCGATTGGACTAGCGGATGGTCGCGGTACTTC
CASSSDWTSGWSRYF
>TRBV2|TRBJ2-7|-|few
TGTGCCAGCAGTGTTGCTGGACCTCGCTGGGGGGTCTACGAGCAGTACTTC
CASSVAGPRWGVYEQYF
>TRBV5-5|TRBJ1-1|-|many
TGTGCCAGCAGCTTGTTAGGGGCTAGTGAAGCTTTCTTT
CASSLLGASEAFF